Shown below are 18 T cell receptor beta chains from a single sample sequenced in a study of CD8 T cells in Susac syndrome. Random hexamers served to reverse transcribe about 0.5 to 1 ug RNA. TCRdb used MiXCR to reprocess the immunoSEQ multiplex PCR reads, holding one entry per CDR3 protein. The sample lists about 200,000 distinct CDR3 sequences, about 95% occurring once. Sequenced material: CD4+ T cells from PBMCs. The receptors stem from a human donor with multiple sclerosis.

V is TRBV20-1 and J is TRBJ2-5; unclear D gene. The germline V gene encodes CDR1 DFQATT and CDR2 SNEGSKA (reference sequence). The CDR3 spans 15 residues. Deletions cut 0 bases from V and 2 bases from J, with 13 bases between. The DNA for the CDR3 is TGCAGTGCTAGAGATGCGACAAATGTACAAGAGACCCAGTACTTC. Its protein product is CSARDATNVQETQYF.

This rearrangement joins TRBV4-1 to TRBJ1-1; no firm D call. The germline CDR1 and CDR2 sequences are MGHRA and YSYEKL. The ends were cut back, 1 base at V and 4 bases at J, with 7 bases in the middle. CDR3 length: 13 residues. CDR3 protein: CASSQGARTEAFF. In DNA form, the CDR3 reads TGCGCCAGCAGCCAAGGAGCCCGCACTGAAGCTTTCTTT.

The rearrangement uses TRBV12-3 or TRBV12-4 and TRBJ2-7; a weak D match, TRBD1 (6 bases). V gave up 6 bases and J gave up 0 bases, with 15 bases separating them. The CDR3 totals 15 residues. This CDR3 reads CASSPDSLFSYEQYF. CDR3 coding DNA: TGTGCCAGCAGCCCGGACAGCCTTTTCTCCTACGAGCAGTACTTC.

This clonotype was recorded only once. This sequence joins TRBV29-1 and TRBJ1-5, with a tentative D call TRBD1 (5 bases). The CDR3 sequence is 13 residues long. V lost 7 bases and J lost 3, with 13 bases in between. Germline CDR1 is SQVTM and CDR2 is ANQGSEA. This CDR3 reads CSAAEGYNQPQHF. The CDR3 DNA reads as TGCAGCGCGGCGGAGGGGTACAATCAGCCCCAGCATTTT.

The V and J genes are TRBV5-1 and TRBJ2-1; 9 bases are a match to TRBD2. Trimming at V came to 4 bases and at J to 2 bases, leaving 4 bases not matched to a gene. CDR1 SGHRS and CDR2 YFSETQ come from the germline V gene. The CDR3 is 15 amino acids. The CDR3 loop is CASSNSGRTYNEQFF. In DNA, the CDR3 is TGCGCCAGCAGCAATAGCGGGAGAACCTACAATGAGCAGTTCTTC.

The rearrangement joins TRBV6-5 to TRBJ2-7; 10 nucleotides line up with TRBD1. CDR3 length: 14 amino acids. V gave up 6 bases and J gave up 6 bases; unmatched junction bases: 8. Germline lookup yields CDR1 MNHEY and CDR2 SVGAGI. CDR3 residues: CASSPGTGAVEQYF. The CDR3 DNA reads TGTGCCAGCAGCCCGGGGACAGGGGCTGTCGAGCAGTACTTC.

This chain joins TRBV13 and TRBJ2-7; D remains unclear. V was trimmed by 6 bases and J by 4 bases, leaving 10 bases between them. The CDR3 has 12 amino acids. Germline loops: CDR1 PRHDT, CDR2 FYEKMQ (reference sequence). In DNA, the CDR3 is TGTGCCAGCAGTTTCGACGGGTACGAGCAGTACTTC. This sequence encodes CASSFDGYEQYF.

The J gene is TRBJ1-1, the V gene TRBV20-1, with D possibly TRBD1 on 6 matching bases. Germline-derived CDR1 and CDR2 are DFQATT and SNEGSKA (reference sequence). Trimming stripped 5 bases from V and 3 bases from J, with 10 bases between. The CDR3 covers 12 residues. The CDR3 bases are TGCAGTGCTCAGAAGGGGGACACTGAAGCTTTCTTT. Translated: CSAQKGDTEAFF.

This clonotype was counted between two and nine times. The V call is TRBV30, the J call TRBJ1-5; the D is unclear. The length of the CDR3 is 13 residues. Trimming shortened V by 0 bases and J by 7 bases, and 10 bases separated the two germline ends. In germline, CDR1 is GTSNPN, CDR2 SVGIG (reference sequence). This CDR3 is CAWSVDSKQPQHF. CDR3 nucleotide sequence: TGTGCCTGGAGTGTGGACTCGAAACAGCCCCAGCATTTT.

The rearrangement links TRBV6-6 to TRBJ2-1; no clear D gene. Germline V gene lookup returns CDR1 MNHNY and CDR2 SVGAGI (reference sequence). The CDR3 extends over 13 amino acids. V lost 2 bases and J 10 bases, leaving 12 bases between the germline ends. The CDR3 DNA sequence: TGTGCCAGCAGTTACCCTGGCACGCGGGAGCAGTTCTTC. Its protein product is CASSYPGTREQFF.

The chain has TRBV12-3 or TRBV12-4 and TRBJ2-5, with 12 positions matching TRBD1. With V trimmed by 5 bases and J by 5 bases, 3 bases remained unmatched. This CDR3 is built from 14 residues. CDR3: CASSGTGGPETQYF. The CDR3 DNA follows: TGTGCCAGCAGTGGGACAGGGGGCCCCGAGACCCAGTACTTC.

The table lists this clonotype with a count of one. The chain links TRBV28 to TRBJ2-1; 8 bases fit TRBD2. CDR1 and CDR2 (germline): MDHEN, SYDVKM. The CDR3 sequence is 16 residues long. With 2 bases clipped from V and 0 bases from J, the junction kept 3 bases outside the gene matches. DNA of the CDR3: TGTGCCAGCAGTTTACCGGGACTAGGCTCCTACAATGAGCAGTTCTTC. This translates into CASSLPGLGSYNEQFF.

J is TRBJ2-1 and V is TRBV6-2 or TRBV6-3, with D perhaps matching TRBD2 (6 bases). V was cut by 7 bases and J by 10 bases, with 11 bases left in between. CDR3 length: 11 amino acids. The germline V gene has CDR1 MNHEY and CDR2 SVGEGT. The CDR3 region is CASTLRGEQFF. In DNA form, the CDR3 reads TGTGCCAGCACCCTCCGGGGGGAGCAGTTCTTC.

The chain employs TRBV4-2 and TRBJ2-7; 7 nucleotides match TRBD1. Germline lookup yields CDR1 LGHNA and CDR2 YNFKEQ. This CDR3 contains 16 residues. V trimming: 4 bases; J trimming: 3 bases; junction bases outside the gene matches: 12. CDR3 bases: TGTGCCAGCAGCCCCGTGAGCGGACAGGCTAACTACGAGCAGTACTTC. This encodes CASSPVSGQANYEQYF.

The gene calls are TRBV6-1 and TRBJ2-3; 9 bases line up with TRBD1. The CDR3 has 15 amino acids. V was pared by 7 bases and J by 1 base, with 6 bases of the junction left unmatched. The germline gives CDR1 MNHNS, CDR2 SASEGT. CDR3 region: CASKEGTGRTDTQYF. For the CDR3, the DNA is TGTGCCAGCAAGGAAGGGACAGGGCGCACAGATACGCAGTATTTT.

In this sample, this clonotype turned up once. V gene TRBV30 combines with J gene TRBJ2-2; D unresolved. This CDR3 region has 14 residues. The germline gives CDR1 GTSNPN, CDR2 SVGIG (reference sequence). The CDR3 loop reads CGSKGWSNTGELFF. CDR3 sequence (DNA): TGTGGCTCAAAAGGATGGAGTAACACCGGGGAGCTGTTTTTT.

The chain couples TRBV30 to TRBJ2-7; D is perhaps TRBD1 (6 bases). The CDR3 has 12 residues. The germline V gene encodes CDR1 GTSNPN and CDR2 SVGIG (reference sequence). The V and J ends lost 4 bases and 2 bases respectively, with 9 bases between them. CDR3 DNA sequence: TGTGCCTGGAACAGGGATACCTACGAGCAGTACTTC. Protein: CAWNRDTYEQYF.

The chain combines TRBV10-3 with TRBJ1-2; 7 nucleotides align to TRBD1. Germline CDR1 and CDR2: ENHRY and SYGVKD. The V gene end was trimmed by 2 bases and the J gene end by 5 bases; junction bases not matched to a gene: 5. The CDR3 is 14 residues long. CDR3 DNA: TGTGCCATCAGTGAGGACAGGGAACTTTATGGCTACACCTTC. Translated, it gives CAISEDRELYGYTF.